Listed below are T cell receptor beta chains from one sample, sequenced in a study of monozygotic twins with inflammatory bowel disease. No DNA is given; TCRdb re-called the 5' RACE reads and lists each CDR3 protein once. The listing records approximately 330,000 distinct CDR3 sequences. Sequencing was carried out using blood. The receptors originated from a human donor with ulcerative colitis or Crohn's disease, or a healthy co-twin of an affected twin (not recorded which). The CDR3 runs from the conserved cysteine through the conserved F or W.

v_gene	j_gene	CDR3aa
TRBV10-3	TRBJ2-7	CAISPGTGVYEQYF
TRBV11-2	TRBJ1-5	CASSPTAASNQPQHF
TRBV12-3/TRBV12-4	TRBJ1-6	CASSLGVFNSPLHF
TRBV21-1	TRBJ2-7	CASTRTSGEPSSYEQYF
TRBV5-1	TRBJ1-1	CASSLPGTEAFF
TRBV2	TRBJ1-5	CASSQAKQPQHF
TRBV7-9	TRBJ1-5	CASSLGSSLGQPQHF
TRBV20-1	TRBJ2-2	CSARSSGRPNTGELFF
TRBV7-8	TRBJ2-5	CASRERWQGRKETQYF
TRBV7-2	TRBJ2-1	CASSLSGGRHDEQFF
TRBV11-2	TRBJ2-3	CASSLDRTLDTQYF
TRBV7-8	TRBJ2-1	CASSLPSGSGGSYNEQFF
TRBV28	TRBJ2-7	CASSFALGEQYF
TRBV4-1	TRBJ2-5	CASSQSGAALGETQYF
TRBV7-3	TRBJ1-3	CASSPDGAPSGNTIYF
TRBV19	TRBJ1-1	CASSIGTSNTEAFF
TRBV20-1	TRBJ2-1	CSARDVRQGRTSYNEQFF
TRBV11-2	TRBJ2-1	CASSSLSVRYNEQFF
TRBV12-3/TRBV12-4	TRBJ2-3	CASTPGTRGDTQYF
TRBV6-2/TRBV6-3	TRBJ2-3	CASSYPPVAGPSTDTQYF
TRBV11-2	TRBJ1-4	CACNPLRQGPTSTNEKLFF
TRBV5-6	TRBJ1-1	CASSIRDGNTEAFF
TRBV15	TRBJ2-3	CATSRSAGGLETDTQYF
TRBV10-3	TRBJ1-2	CAITAGEGYGYTF
TRBV12-3/TRBV12-4	TRBJ2-3	CASSRGHLTDTQYF
TRBV2	TRBJ2-2	CASSVKGRSGELFF
TRBV28	TRBJ1-2	CASSKFPYGYTF
TRBV6-5	TRBJ1-2	CASSGVTYGYTF
TRBV12-3/TRBV12-4	TRBJ2-5	CASRPTLGSETQYF
TRBV5-1	TRBJ2-2	CASSLVSGLVTGELFF
TRBV10-3	TRBJ2-2	CAISDPSLAPNTGELFF
TRBV28	TRBJ2-7	CASSPPLGSGASYEQYF
TRBV12-3/TRBV12-4	TRBJ2-3	CASGPFGGAKDTQYF
TRBV12-3/TRBV12-4	TRBJ1-1	CASSFRAGDTEAFF
TRBV5-1	TRBJ1-1	CASSKQWGGTEAFF